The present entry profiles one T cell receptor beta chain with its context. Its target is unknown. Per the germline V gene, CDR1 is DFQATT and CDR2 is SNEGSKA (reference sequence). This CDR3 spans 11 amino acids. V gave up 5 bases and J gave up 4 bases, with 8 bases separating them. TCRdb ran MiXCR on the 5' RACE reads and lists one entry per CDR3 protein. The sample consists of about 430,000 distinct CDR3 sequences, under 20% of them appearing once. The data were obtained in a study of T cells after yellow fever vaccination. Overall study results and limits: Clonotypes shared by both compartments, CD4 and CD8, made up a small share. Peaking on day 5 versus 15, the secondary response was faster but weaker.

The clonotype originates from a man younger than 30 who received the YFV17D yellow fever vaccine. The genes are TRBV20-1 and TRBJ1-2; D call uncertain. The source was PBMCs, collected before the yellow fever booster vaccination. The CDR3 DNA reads TGCAGTGCTTACATCTCCTATGGCTACACCTTC. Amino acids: CSAYISYGYTF.